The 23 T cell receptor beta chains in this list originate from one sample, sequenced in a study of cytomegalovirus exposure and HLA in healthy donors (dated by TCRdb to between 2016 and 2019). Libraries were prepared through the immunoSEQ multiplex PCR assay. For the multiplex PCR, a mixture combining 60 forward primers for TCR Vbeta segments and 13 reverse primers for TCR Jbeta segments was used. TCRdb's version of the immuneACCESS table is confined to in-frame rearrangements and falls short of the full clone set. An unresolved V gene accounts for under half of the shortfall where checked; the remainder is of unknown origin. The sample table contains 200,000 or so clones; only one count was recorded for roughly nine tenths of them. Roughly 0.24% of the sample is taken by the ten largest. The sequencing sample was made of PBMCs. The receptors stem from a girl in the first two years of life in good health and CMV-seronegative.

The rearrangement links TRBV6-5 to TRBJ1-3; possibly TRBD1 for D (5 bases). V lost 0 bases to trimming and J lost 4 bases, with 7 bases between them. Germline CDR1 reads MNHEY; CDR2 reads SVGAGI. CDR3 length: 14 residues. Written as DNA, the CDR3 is TGTGCCAGCAGTTACTCAGGGGCAGGAAACACCATATATTTT. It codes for CASSYSGAGNTIYF.

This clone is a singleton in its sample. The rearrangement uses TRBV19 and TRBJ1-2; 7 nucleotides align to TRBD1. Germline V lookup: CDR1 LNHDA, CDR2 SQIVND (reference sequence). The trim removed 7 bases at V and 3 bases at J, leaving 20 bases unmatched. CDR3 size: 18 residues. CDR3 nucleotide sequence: TGTGCCAGTATCTCCGATTTCTCCTGGACAGGAAGCGACTATGGCTACACCTTC. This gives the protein CASISDFSWTGSDYGYTF.

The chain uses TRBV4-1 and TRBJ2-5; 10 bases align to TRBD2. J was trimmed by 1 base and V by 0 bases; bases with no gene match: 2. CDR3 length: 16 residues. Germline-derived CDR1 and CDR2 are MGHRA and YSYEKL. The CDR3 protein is CASSQDGLAAQETQYF. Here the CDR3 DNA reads TGCGCCAGCAGCCAAGACGGACTAGCGGCCCAAGAGACCCAGTACTTC.

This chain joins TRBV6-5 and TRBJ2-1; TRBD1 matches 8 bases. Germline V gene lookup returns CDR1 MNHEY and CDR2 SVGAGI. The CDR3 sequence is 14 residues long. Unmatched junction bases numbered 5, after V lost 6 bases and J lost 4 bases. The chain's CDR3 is CASRQDRAYNEQFF. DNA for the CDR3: TGTGCCAGCAGGCAGGACAGGGCATACAATGAGCAGTTCTTC.

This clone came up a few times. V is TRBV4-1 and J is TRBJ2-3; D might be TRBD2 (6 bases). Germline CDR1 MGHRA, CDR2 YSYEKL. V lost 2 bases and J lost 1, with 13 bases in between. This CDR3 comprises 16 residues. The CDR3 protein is CASSQRAGSGTDTQYF. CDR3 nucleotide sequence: TGCGCCAGCAGCCAAAGGGCGGGGTCTGGCACAGATACGCAGTATTTT.

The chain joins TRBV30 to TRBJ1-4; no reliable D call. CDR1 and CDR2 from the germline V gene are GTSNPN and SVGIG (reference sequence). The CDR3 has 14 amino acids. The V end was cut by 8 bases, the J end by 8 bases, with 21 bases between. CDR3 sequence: CARSGVQRREKLFF. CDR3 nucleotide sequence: TGTGCCCGCAGCGGTGTACAGCGGCGGGAAAAACTGTTTTTT.

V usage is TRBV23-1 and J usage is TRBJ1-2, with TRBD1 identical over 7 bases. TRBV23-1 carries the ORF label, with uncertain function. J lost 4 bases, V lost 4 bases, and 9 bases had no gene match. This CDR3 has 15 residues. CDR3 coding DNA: TGCGCCAGCAGTCCCGGGACAGCGAACCCCTATGGCTACACCTTC. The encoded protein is CASSPGTANPYGYTF.

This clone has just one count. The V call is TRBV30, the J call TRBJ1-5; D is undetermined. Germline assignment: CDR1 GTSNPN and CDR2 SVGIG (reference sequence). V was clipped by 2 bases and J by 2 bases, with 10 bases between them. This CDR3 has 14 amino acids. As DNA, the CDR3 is TGTGCCTGGAGTACGAGGGCCGGCAATCAGCCCCAGCATTTT. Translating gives CAWSTRAGNQPQHF.

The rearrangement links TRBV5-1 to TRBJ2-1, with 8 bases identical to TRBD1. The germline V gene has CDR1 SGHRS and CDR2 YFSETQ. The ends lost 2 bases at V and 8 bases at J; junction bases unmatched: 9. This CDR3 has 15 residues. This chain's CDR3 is CASSFLGQGTDEQFF. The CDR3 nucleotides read TGCGCCAGCAGCTTCCTCGGACAGGGTACGGATGAGCAGTTCTTC.

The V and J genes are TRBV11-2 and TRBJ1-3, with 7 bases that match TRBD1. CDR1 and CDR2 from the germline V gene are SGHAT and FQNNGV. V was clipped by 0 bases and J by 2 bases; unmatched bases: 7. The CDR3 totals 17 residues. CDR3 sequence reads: CASSLEGTAFPGNTIYF. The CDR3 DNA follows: TGTGCCAGCAGCTTAGAGGGGACAGCCTTCCCTGGAAACACCATATATTTT.

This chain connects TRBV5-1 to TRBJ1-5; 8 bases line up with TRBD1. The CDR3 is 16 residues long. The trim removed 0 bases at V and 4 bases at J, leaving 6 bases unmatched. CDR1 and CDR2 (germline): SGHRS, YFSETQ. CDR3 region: CASSLGDRGWNQPQHF. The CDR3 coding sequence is TGCGCCAGCAGCTTGGGCGACAGGGGTTGGAATCAGCCCCAGCATTTT.

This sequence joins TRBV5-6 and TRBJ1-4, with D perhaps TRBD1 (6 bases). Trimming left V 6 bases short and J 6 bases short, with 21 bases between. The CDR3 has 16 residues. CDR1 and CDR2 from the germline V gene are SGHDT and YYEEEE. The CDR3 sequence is CASNRLNGGPDEKLFF. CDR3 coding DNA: TGTGCCAGCAACCGTTTAAACGGGGGGCCGGATGAAAAACTGTTTTTT.

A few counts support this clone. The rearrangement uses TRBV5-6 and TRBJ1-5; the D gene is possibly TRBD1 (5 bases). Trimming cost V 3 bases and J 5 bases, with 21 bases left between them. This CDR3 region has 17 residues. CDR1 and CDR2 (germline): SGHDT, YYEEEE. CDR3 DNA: TGTGCCAGCAGCTCCAGACCCCGGGACGGGGACTATCAGCCCCAGCATTTT. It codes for CASSSRPRDGDYQPQHF.

The chain's CDR3 is CASSPRTSGSTGELFF. The CDR3 region has the DNA TGTGCCAGCAGCCCAAGGACTAGCGGGAGTACCGGGGAGCTGTTTTTT. The V and J genes are TRBV7-2 and TRBJ2-2, with 13 bases aligning to TRBD2. The CDR3 covers 16 residues. Germline CDR1 reads SGHTA; CDR2 reads FQGNSA. Trimming removed 5 bases from V and 5 bases from J; junction bases left unmatched: 5.

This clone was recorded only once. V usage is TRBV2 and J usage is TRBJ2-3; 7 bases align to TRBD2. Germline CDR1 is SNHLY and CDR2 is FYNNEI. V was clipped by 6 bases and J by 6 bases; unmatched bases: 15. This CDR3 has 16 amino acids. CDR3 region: CASSDIQTSVADTQYF. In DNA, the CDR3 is TGTGCCAGCAGCGACATCCAAACTAGCGTGGCGGATACGCAGTATTTT.

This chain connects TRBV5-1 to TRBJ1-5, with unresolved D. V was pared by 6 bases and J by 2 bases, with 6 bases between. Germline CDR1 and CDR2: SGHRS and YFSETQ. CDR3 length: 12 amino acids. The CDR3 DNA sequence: TGCGCCAGCACAGCGGGCAATCAGCCCCAGCATTTT. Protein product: CASTAGNQPQHF.

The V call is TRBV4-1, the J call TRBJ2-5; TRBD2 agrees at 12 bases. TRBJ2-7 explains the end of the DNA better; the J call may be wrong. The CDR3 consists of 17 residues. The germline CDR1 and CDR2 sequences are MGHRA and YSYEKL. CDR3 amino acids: CASSPGLAGLISYEQYF. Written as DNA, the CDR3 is TGCGCCAGCAGCCCGGGACTAGCGGGCCTTATCTCCTACGAGCAGTACTTC.

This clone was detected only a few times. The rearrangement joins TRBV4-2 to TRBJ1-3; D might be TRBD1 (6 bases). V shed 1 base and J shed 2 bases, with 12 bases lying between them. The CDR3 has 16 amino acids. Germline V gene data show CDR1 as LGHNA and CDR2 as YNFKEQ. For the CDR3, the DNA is TGTGCCAGCAGCCAAGGGGGCAGGGGAACTGGAAACACCATATATTTT. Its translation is CASSQGGRGTGNTIYF.

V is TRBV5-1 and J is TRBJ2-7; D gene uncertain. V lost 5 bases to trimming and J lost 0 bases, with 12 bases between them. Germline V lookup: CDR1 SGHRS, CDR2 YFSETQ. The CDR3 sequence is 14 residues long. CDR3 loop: CASRGQASSYEQYF. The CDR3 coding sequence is TGCGCCAGCAGGGGCCAGGCCAGCTCCTACGAGCAGTACTTC.

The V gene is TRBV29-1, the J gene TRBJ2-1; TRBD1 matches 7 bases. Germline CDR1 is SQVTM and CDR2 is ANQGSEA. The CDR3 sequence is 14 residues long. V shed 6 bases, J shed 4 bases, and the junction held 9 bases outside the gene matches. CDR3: CSVLLQGSYNEQFF. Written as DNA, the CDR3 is TGCAGCGTCCTTTTACAGGGGTCGTACAATGAGCAGTTCTTC.

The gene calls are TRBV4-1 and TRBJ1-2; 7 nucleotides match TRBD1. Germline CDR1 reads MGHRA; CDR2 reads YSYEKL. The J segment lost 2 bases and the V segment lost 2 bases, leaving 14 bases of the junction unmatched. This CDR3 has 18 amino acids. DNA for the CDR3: TGCGCCAGCAGCCAATTTGGGGGACAGCCAGTACGAAACTATGGCTACACCTTC. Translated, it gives CASSQFGGQPVRNYGYTF.

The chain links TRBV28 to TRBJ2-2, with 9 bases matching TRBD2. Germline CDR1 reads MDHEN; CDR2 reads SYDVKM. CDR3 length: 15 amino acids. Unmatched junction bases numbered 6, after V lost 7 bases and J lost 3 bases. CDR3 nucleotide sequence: TGTGCCAGCATAGCGGGGGCGAAATACACCGGGGAGCTGTTTTTT. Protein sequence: CASIAGAKYTGELFF.

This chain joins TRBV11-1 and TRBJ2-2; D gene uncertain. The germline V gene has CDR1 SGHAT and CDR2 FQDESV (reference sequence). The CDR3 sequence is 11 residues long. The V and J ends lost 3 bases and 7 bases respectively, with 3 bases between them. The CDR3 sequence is CASSFGGELFF. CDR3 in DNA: TGTGCCAGCAGCTTCGGCGGGGAGCTGTTTTTT.